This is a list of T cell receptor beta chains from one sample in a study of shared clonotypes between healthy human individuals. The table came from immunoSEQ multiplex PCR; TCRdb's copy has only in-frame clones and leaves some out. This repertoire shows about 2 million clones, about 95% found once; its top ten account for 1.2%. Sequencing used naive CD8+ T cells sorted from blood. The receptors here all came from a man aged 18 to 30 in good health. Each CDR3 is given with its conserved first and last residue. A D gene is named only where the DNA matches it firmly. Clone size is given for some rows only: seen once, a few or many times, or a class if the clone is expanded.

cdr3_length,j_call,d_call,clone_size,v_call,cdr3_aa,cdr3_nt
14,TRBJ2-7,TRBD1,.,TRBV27,CASSLTGFDGEQYF,TGTGCCAGCAGTCTGACAGGGTTCGACGGCGAGCAGTACTTC
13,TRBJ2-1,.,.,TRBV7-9,CASSPPGYNEQFF,TGTGCCAGCAGCCCCCCGGGCTACAATGAGCAGTTCTTC
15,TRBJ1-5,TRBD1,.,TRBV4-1,CASSQVTGGNQPQHF,TGCGCCAGCAGCCAAGTGACAGGGGGAAATCAGCCCCAGCATTTT
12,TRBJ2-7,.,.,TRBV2,CASSDRANEQYF,TGTGCCAGCAGTGACAGGGCCAACGAGCAGTACTTC
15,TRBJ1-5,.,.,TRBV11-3,CASRTTDYSNQPQHF,TGTGCCAGCAGGACGACGGATTATAGCAATCAGCCCCAGCATTTT
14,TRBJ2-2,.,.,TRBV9,CASSVDGVPGELFF,TGTGCCAGCAGCGTAGATGGGGTGCCCGGGGAGCTGTTTTTT
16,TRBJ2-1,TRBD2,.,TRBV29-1,CSVEDQGGGSYNEQFF,TGCAGCGTTGAAGATCAGGGCGGGGGGTCCTACAATGAGCAGTTCTTC
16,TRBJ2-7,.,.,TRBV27,CASSQLGQQGSYEQYF,TGTGCCAGCAGCCAATTAGGCCAACAGGGATCCTACGAGCAGTACTTC
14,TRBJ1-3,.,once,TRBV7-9,CASSLVTAGNTIYF,TGTGCCAGCAGCTTAGTGACGGCTGGAAACACCATATATTTT
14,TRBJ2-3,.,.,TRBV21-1,CASSMGRPPDTQYF,TGTGCCAGCAGCATGGGCAGACCACCAGATACGCAGTATTTT